This record concerns one TCR beta chain sequence. Germline V CDR1 and CDR2: LNHDA, SQIVND (reference sequence). The CDR3 totals 20 residues. Trimming removed 3 bases from V and 5 bases from J; junction bases left unmatched: 19. Investigators spread the genomic DNA of each subset evenly over several immunoSEQ plates. Using about 190 ng DNA, about 29,000 T cell genomes, the sorted-subset replicate PCRs were run. Under the authors' procedure: ImmunoSEQ output held junction-only sequences without quality scores, so filtering differed. Profiled with immunoSEQ multiplex PCR; TCRdb holds only in-frame clones, not every one. That table furnishes V, J and clone size, whereas the DNA furnished D and trimming. Counted here are 600,000 to 750,000 clones, roughly 72% occurring once; the ten biggest clones make up less than 2%. This record comes from a study of shared clonotypes between healthy human individuals.

The clonotype comes from a woman aged 25 to 45 in good health. The gene calls are TRBV19 and TRBJ2-2, with 9 bases lining up with TRBD2. The sequencing input was memory CD4+ T cells sorted from blood. Subset denoted: CD45RA-negative fraction. The CDR3: CASSMLGQDLASGKTGELFF. The CDR3 bases are TGTGCCAGTAGTATGCTGGGGCAGGATTTGGCTAGCGGGAAGACCGGGGAGCTGTTTTTT.